These T cell receptor beta chains were read from a single sample in a study of CD8 T cells in ankylosing spondylitis. TCRdb reprocessed the 5' RACE reads via MiXCR and lists one record per CDR3 protein. In the table there are some 330,000 distinct CDR3 sequences, 6.5% to 10% of which are singletons. Input material: blood, either unsorted or a sorted T cell fraction (not recorded which). The receptors come from a male donor with ankylosing spondylitis. CDR3s include the opening cysteine and the closing phenylalanine or tryptophan. The D gene is left open where the match is weak. Part of the rows lack a size; the others show once, few, many or a class for expanded clones.

V: TRBV18; size: NA; D: NA; CDR3: CASSLISQINEQFF
V: TRBV20-1; size: NA; D: TRBD1; CDR3: CSVARDRTYEQYF
V: TRBV1; size: NA; D: NA; CDR3: CTSSQRDSNNSPLHF
V: TRBV15; size: NA; D: TRBD2; CDR3: CATSIWTSGTADTQYF
V: TRBV6-2/TRBV6-3; size: few; D: NA; CDR3: CASSSTGLPPPFNEQFF
V: TRBV12-3/TRBV12-4; size: few; D: NA; CDR3: CAISWTARRNTQYF
V: TRBV6-5; size: many; D: NA; CDR3: CASIQDDNEAFF
V: TRBV29-1; size: NA; D: TRBD2; CDR3: CSVETSGNEFF
V: TRBV12-3/TRBV12-4; size: many; D: NA; CDR3: CASSLAPLTGTGELFF
V: TRBV27; size: many; D: NA; CDR3: CASSPRGSNQPQHF
V: TRBV3-1; size: NA; D: TRBD2; CDR3: CASSHGLAGGYEQYF
V: TRBV29-1; size: many; D: NA; CDR3: CSATLESVDEQFF
V: TRBV20-1; size: NA; D: TRBD1; CDR3: CSAAGTGVNIQYF
V: TRBV21-1; size: few; D: NA; CDR3: CASSPTSGKTYEQYF
V: TRBV28; size: few; D: NA; CDR3: CASTDATGNSIQYF
V: TRBV18; size: few; D: NA; CDR3: CASSPNTGIYEQYF
V: TRBV12-3/TRBV12-4; size: many; D: NA; CDR3: CASSLSNGETQYF
V: TRBV9; size: NA; D: NA; CDR3: CASSVAPVAKNIQYF
V: TRBV29-1; size: many; D: NA; CDR3: CSVVGRDNEKLFF
V: TRBV5-1; size: few; D: NA; CDR3: CASSLGRPAYEQYF
V: TRBV10-3; size: few; D: NA; CDR3: CAISESLGGQNIQYF
V: TRBV4-3; size: NA; D: NA; CDR3: CASSQVPGSPTGEQYF
V: TRBV20-1; size: NA; D: NA; CDR3: CSAFLHQNTEAFF
V: TRBV30; size: few; D: NA; CDR3: CAWRSVGFSTDTQYF
V: TRBV5-1; size: NA; D: TRBD1; CDR3: CASSDPGQGLETQYF
V: TRBV21-1; size: few; D: NA; CDR3: CASSTNRDRGYEQYF
V: TRBV6-4; size: NA; D: NA; CDR3: CASSPDSPYEQYF
V: TRBV4-3; size: NA; D: NA; CDR3: CASSRSRGTGANVLTF
V: TRBV12-3/TRBV12-4; size: few; D: TRBD2; CDR3: CASKVSGTSGTQYF
V: TRBV28; size: many; D: NA; CDR3: CASSSLPDTQYF
V: TRBV29-1; size: NA; D: NA; CDR3: CSVELGVRTEAFF
V: TRBV27; size: few; D: NA; CDR3: CASSFIWDNEQFF
V: TRBV7-7; size: NA; D: NA; CDR3: CASSLVVGPAGEQFF
V: TRBV7-9; size: many; D: NA; CDR3: CASSFGPWEQYF
V: TRBV28; size: NA; D: TRBD2; CDR3: CASHSFILAPRGGQFF
V: TRBV20-1; size: NA; D: NA; CDR3: CSAPITGRRFEKLFF
V: TRBV7-2; size: NA; D: TRBD1; CDR3: CAKAVGQGYNEQFF
V: TRBV9; size: NA; D: NA; CDR3: CASSVAGGRYEQYF
V: TRBV19; size: few; D: NA; CDR3: CASSIVAGQDTGELFF
V: TRBV7-3; size: NA; D: TRBD2; CDR3: CASSSTSFAGELFF
V: TRBV7-2; size: many; D: NA; CDR3: CASSLVSRQREQFF
V: TRBV7-2; size: few; D: NA; CDR3: CASSVLTDTQYF
V: TRBV9; size: NA; D: NA; CDR3: CASSALVRDTQYF
V: TRBV27; size: NA; D: NA; CDR3: CASLLTYGYTGELFF
V: TRBV2; size: NA; D: NA; CDR3: CASRDELSGANVLTF
V: TRBV6-5; size: NA; D: NA; CDR3: CASSYGGADNEKLFF
V: TRBV7-3; size: few; D: NA; CDR3: CASSPGKFYEQYF
V: TRBV7-6; size: many; D: NA; CDR3: CASSGNIQYF
V: TRBV7-7; size: NA; D: NA; CDR3: CASSLAEANEQFF
V: TRBV10-3; size: many; D: TRBD2; CDR3: CAIGGGESGTDTQYF
V: TRBV7-9; size: many; D: TRBD2; CDR3: CASSFGTSGYQETQYF
V: TRBV5-1; size: few; D: NA; CDR3: CASSFRSDEQFF
V: TRBV25-1; size: NA; D: NA; CDR3: CASSVGGQPQHF
V: TRBV7-9; size: few; D: NA; CDR3: CASSLGRSSYNSPLHF